One and the same sample provided the 2 T cell receptor beta chains below, sequenced in a study of human T cells and chemical hapten exposure. TCRdb redid the calling of the RACE reads with MiXCR, one entry per CDR3 protein. The table lists about 270,000 distinct CDR3 sequences, over 7.5% of them singletons. Noted time point: pre-sensitization, week 0. Documented treatment: therapeutic diphenylcyclopropenone sensitization with weekly scalp DPC. Sequenced here: whole blood, sampled in connection with sensitization to the hapten diphenylcyclopropenone (DPC). The receptors were gathered from a man between 18 and 35 years old with alopecia areata. Some clones in this sample may be carry-over from other donors' samples.

With regard to this clonotype: A read error may account for a junction end that differs from germline. The chain employs TRBV6-2 or TRBV6-3 and TRBJ1-2; 7 bases map to TRBD1. This CDR3 is 18 amino acids long. The germline V gene encodes CDR1 MNHEY and CDR2 SVGEGT. The CDR3 DNA reads TGTGCCAGCAGCTACTATCCCCGCGGAGGGGGCGATCAGTTTGGCTACACCTTC. Translating gives CASSYYPRGGGDQFGYTF.

The chain carries TRBV18 and TRBJ2-4, with 8 bases that match TRBD2. The V segment lost 5 bases and the J segment 6 bases; nucleotides outside the gene matches: 12. Germline V CDR1 and CDR2: KGHSH, LQKENI. This CDR3 has 16 amino acids. The CDR3 loop is CASSVAGTSSPNIQYF. CDR3 nucleotide sequence: TGTGCCAGCTCAGTCGCCGGGACTAGTTCCCCAAACATTCAGTACTTC. Together with reference TRBV18 and TRBJ2-4, the CDR3 gives the full variable domain: NAGVMQNPRHLVRRRGQEARLRCSPMKGHSHVYWYRQLPEEGLKFMVYLQKENIIDESGMPKERFSAEFPKEGPSILRIQQVVRGDSAAYFCASSVAGTSSPNIQYFGAGTRLSVL.